The 23 T cell receptor beta chains reported below all come from one sample, sequenced in a study of blood T cell repertoires in COVID-19. Assay used: immunoSEQ multiplex PCR; TCRdb lists only in-frame clones, some missing. The repertoire consists of 110,000 to 150,000 clones, with 84% occurring once and the leading ten covering 44%. Sequencing was performed on peripheral blood. These receptors all stem from a human donor in a cohort sampled during active COVID-19.

The chain links TRBV7-9 to TRBJ1-1, with 8 bases fitting TRBD1. The CDR3 extends over 12 amino acids. Germline values: CDR1 SEHNR, CDR2 FQNEAQ (reference sequence). V shed 6 bases, J shed 5 bases, and the junction held 2 bases outside the gene matches. The chain's CDR3 is CASSRTGTEAFF. As DNA, the CDR3 is TGTGCCAGCAGTCGGACAGGGACTGAAGCTTTCTTT.

The chain links TRBV3-1 (or the pseudogene TRBV3-2) to TRBJ2-7; 8 bases align to TRBD1. This CDR3 region has 14 residues. With 2 bases clipped from V and 3 bases from J, the junction kept 3 bases outside the gene matches. The V gene's germline CDR1 is LGHDT and CDR2 YNNKEL (reference sequence). The CDR3 DNA is TGTGCCAGCAGCCAATGGGACAGGAGCTACGAGCAGTACTTC. Residues: CASSQWDRSYEQYF.

This clone was observed once. The gene calls are TRBV10-3 and TRBJ2-7; TRBD2 matches 10 bases. Germline CDR1 reads ENHRY; CDR2 reads SYGVKD. The trim removed 3 bases at V and 7 bases at J, leaving 9 bases unmatched. This CDR3 has 15 residues. The DNA of the CDR3 is TGTGCCATCAGTGATCGGCTAGCGGGAGCCGGAGAGCAGTACGTC. Translated, it gives CAISDRLAGAGEQYV.

This chain joins TRBV5-1 and TRBJ1-2; D call uncertain. Per the germline V gene, CDR1 is SGHRS and CDR2 is YFSETQ. The CDR3 spans 15 residues. V was cut by 0 bases and J by 8 bases, with 17 bases left in between. The CDR3 sequence is CASSLDRGAREGYTF. The DNA for the CDR3 is TGCGCCAGCAGCTTGGACCGGGGTGCACGGGAAGGCTACACCTTC.

J is TRBJ2-5 and V is TRBV20-1; 9 nucleotides agree with TRBD2. The junction had 15 bases not matched to a gene; V was cut back by 3 bases and J by 4 bases. In germline, CDR1 is DFQATT, CDR2 SNEGSKA (reference sequence). The length of the CDR3 is 17 residues. The CDR3 bases are TGCAGTGCTAGTGTACGACTAGCGGTTTCTAAGGGAGAGACCCAGTACTTC. This translates into CSASVRLAVSKGETQYF.

This sequence joins TRBV11-1 and TRBJ2-7; 7 positions match TRBD2. The germline V gene has CDR1 SGHAT and CDR2 FQDESV (reference sequence). Trimming removed 3 bases from V and 3 bases from J; junction bases left unmatched: 8. This CDR3 has 15 residues. CDR3 region: CASSLSRGLYYEQYF. DNA for the CDR3: TGTGCCAGCAGCTTGTCGCGGGGGTTATACTACGAGCAGTACTTC.

The chain carries TRBV19 and TRBJ1-1; 8 nucleotides align to TRBD1. Germline V gives CDR1 LNHDA, CDR2 SQIVND (reference sequence). Trimming cost V 5 bases and J 1 base; bases outside gene matches: 3. The CDR3 is made up of 14 amino acids. The CDR3 reads CASSVTGENTEAFF. In DNA, the CDR3 is TGTGCCAGTAGTGTGACAGGGGAGAACACTGAAGCTTTCTTT.

The table lists this clone with a few counts. V usage is TRBV7-9 and J usage is TRBJ2-5, with D possibly being TRBD1 (5 bases). Trimming stripped 3 bases from V and 1 base from J, with 15 bases between. The CDR3 loop spans 16 amino acids. CDR1 and CDR2 (germline): SEHNR, FQNEAQ (reference sequence). The CDR3 sequence: CASSFPTRAGQETQYF. CDR3 coding DNA: TGTGCCAGCAGCTTCCCCACCAGGGCAGGCCAAGAGACCCAGTACTTC.

The J gene is TRBJ2-5, the V gene TRBV5-1, with TRBD2 matching over 13 bases. The CDR3 is 16 amino acids. The germline CDR1 and CDR2 sequences are SGHRS and YFSETQ. V trimming: 6 bases; J trimming: 5 bases; junction bases outside the gene matches: 10. In DNA, the CDR3 is TGCGCCAGCACCCGACTAGCGGGGGGCACTGGGGAGACCCAGTACTTC. Amino acids: CASTRLAGGTGETQYF.

This clone was detected only once. This chain uses TRBV7-2 with TRBJ1-2, with D perhaps TRBD1 (5 bases). The CDR3 has 15 residues. The V end lost 0 bases, the J end lost 5 bases, and 13 bases lay between the germline ends. Germline V gives CDR1 SGHTA, CDR2 FQGNSA. Written as DNA, the CDR3 is TGTGCCAGCAGCTTAGCGCCGACAGCTCTTTATGGCTACACCTTC. This codes for CASSLAPTALYGYTF.

In DNA, the CDR3 is TGCGCCAGCAGCCCTACCACAGGGTATGGAAATCAGCCCCAGCATTTT. It specifies CASSPTTGYGNQPQHF. The J gene is TRBJ1-5, the V gene TRBV4-1; the D gene is possibly TRBD1 (6 bases). V was shortened by 4 bases and J by 4 bases, with 17 bases between the two germline ends. CDR1 and CDR2 from the germline V gene are MGHRA and YSYEKL. The CDR3 covers 16 residues.

J is TRBJ2-7 and V is TRBV5-1; D not resolved. This CDR3 has 15 residues. Trimming shortened V by 4 bases and J by 3 bases, and 17 bases separated the two germline ends. The germline V gene encodes CDR1 SGHRS and CDR2 YFSETQ. The CDR3 sequence: CASSPGSRSIYEQYF. The CDR3, as DNA: TGCGCCAGCAGCCCCGGGTCCCGGAGCATCTACGAGCAGTACTTC.

CDR3 coding DNA: TGTGCCAGCAGTGAAGCGCGGTCAGGGTACTCCTACGAGCAGTACTTC. It is translated as CASSEARSGYSYEQYF. The chain combines TRBV2 with TRBJ2-7, with D perhaps TRBD1 (5 bases). The germline V and J ends were trimmed by 0 bases and 0 bases, with 12 bases remaining between them. Per the germline V gene, CDR1 is SNHLY and CDR2 is FYNNEI. This CDR3 region has 16 residues.

The rearrangement links TRBV7-8 to TRBJ2-7; no clear D gene. Trimming removed 1 base from V and 0 bases from J, with 7 bases in between. This CDR3 region has 14 residues. The germline gives CDR1 SGHVS, CDR2 FQNEAQ. CDR3 loop: CASSLGLVSYEQYV. The CDR3 region has the DNA TGTGCCAGCAGCTTAGGGCTAGTCTCCTACGAGCAGTACGTC.

As regards this clone: This could be a read error, since a much larger clone is one nucleotide away. The gene calls are TRBV19 and TRBJ1-4, with a tentative D call TRBD1 (6 bases). Per germline, CDR1 LNHDA and CDR2 SQIVND (reference sequence). The CDR3 consists of 15 residues. CDR3 sequence: CVSSIETGSDEKLFF. DNA of the CDR3: TGTGTCAGTAGTATAGAGACAGGAAGCGATGAAAAACTGTTTTTT.

The rearrangement links TRBV6-2 or TRBV6-3 to TRBJ1-4; D remains ambiguous. The length of the CDR3 is 12 residues. CDR1 is MNHEY and CDR2 is SVGEGT in the germline V gene. Deletions cut 2 bases from V and 10 bases from J, with 8 bases between. For the CDR3, the DNA is TGTGCCAGCAGTTACGGCTTCAGAAAACTGTTTTTT. Translating it yields CASSYGFRKLFF.

This rearrangement joins TRBV5-1 to TRBJ1-2; D possibly corresponds to TRBD1 (6 bases). Trimming took 0 bases from V and 2 from J, leaving 11 bases between them. The CDR3 loop spans 15 amino acids. In germline, CDR1 is SGHRS, CDR2 YFSETQ. Written as DNA, the CDR3 is TGCGCCAGCAGCTTGGGTTCGGGGACAAACTATGGCTACACCTTC. As protein: CASSLGSGTNYGYTF.

The chain has TRBV7-6 and TRBJ1-1; D is perhaps TRBD1 (5 bases). The CDR3 is made up of 14 amino acids. Germline CDR1 and CDR2: SGHVS and FNYEAQ. Trimming left V 3 bases short and J 1 base short, with 9 bases between. The CDR3 DNA reads as TGTGCCAGCAGCTTGGGTCAGGGGAACACTGAAGCTTTCTTT. It translates to CASSLGQGNTEAFF.

This chain uses TRBV20-1 with TRBJ2-5, with D maybe TRBD2 (5 bases). This CDR3 is built from 13 residues. V was pared by 3 bases and J by 1 base, with 9 bases between. CDR1 is DFQATT and CDR2 is SNEGSKA in the germline V gene (reference sequence). The CDR3 coding sequence is TGCAGTGCTAGTCCCGGACTCCAAGAGACCCAGTACTTC. Amino acids: CSASPGLQETQYF.

V and J are TRBV27 and TRBJ2-1; TRBD2 matches at 11 bases. Germline values: CDR1 MNHEY, CDR2 SMNVEV (reference sequence). Unmatched junction bases numbered 11, after V lost 6 bases and J lost 4 bases. CDR3 length equals 17 residues. The CDR3 DNA sequence: TGTGCCAGCAGCAAGCAATTAGCGGGGGGGCCTTACAATGAGCAGTTCTTC. Residues: CASSKQLAGGPYNEQFF.

The V and J genes are TRBV6-2 or TRBV6-3 and TRBJ2-1; 7 nucleotides agree with TRBD1. CDR1 and CDR2 from the germline V gene are MNHEY and SVGEGT. V dropped 0 bases and J dropped 4; count of bases not matched to a gene: 6. The CDR3 loop spans 16 amino acids. CDR3 sequence reads: CASSYSWDRPYNEQFF. CDR3 nucleotide sequence: TGTGCCAGCAGTTACTCGTGGGACAGACCTTACAATGAGCAGTTCTTC.

Of note for this clone: One end of the junction fails to match germline, which may point to a read error. The gene calls are TRBV18 and TRBJ1-4; D unclear. Germline V gives CDR1 KGHSH, CDR2 LQKENI. The CDR3 extends over 14 amino acids. This CDR3 reads CAISPPTSGEKLFF. The CDR3 nucleotides are TGTGCCATCTCACCCCCCACCTCGGGGGAAAAACTGTTTTTT.

This chain connects TRBV27 to TRBJ1-6, with D unclear. The germline gives CDR1 MNHEY, CDR2 SMNVEV (reference sequence). The CDR3 consists of 14 residues. Trimming shortened V by 8 bases and J by 8 bases, and 16 bases separated the two germline ends. CDR3 in DNA: TGTGCCAGCTCCTTGCAACCCGGTGATTCACCCCTCCACTTT. Its translation is CASSLQPGDSPLHF.